The present TCR beta chain was sequenced within a study of blood T cells in healthy people across ages. CDR1 is LGHDT and CDR2 is YNNKEL in the germline V gene (reference sequence). V shed 0 bases and J shed 3 bases, with 28 bases lying between them. The CDR3 is 21 amino acids. Overall study results and limits: PBMCs were not sorted, which prevented a conclusive comparison of naive versus antigen-experienced cells.

The authors ran a second PCR of roughly 6 to 12 cycles using a sample-barcoded 5' primer and a J-beta primer mix. TCRdb reprocessed the 5' RACE reads via MiXCR and lists one record per CDR3 protein. The table has 800,000 to 950,000 distinct CDR3 sequences, approximately 49% seen once; the top ten hold around 15%. This clonotype has at least ten counts. The antigen is unknown. This TCR came from a man younger than 45 in good health. Sequences were obtained from blood. This chain connects TRBV3-1 to TRBJ2-3; D is perhaps TRBD1 (6 bases). Here the CDR3 DNA reads TGTGCCAGCAGCCAAGAGGACCTGCCGCGAGTATGGGGGCTAACGACAGATACGCAGTATTTT. As protein: CASSQEDLPRVWGLTTDTQYF.